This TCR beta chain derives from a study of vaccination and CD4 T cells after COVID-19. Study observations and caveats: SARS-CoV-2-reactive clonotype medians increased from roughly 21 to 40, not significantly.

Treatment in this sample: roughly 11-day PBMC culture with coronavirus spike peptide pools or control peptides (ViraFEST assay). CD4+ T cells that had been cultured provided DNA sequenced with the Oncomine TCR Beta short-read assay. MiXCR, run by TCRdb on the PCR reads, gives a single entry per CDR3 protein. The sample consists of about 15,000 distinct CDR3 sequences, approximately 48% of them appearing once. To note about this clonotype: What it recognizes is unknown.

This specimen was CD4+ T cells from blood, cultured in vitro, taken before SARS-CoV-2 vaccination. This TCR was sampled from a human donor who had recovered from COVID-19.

CDR3 in DNA: TGTGCCAGCAGCCTCTCGGCGGCGAGGTACGAGCAGTACTTC. It is translated as CASSLSAARYEQYF. The J gene is TRBJ2-7, the V gene TRBV7-9; D call uncertain. Trimming shortened V by 5 bases and J by 4 bases, and 15 bases separated the two germline ends. The CDR3 consists of 14 residues. From germline, CDR1 is SEHNR and CDR2 FQNEAQ (reference sequence).